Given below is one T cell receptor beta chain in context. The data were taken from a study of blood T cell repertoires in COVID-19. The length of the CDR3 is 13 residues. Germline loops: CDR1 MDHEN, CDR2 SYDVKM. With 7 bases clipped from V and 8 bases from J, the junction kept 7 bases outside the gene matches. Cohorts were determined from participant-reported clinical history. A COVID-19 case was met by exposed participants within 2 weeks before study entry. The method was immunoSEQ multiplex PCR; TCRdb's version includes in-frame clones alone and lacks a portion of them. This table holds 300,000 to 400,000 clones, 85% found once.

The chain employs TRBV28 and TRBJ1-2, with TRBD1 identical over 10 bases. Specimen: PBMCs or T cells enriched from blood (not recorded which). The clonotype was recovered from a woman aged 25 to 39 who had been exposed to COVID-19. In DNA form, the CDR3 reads TGTGCCAGCAAGAGACAGGGGGCGGGAGGCTACACCTTC. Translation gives CASKRQGAGGYTF.